This T cell receptor beta chain was identified in a study of PD-L1 blockade in urothelial cancer. Only in-frame clones appear in the TCRdb table, and some are missing; sequencing was by immunoSEQ multiplex PCR. The sample lists under 35,000 clones; about nine tenths were seen once. The sample consisted of PBMCs, taken around atezolizumab (anti-PD-L1) treatment. This sequence was found in a man aged 50-59 years with urothelial cancer.

The CDR3 spells CASSLTSGGTDTQYF. In nucleotides, the CDR3 is TGTGCCAGTAGTTTAACTAGCGGGGGCACAGATACGCAGTATTTT. The chain recombines TRBV19 with TRBJ2-3, with 10 positions matching TRBD2. The V gene's germline CDR1 is LNHDA and CDR2 SQIVND (reference sequence). J was trimmed by 1 base and V by 5 bases; bases with no gene match: 3. This CDR3 has 15 residues.